This note documents a single T cell receptor (beta chain) sequence. The antigen remains unidentified. The CDR3 contains 16 residues. CDR1 and CDR2 from the germline V gene are SGHAT and FQNNGV. V lost 2 bases and J lost 3, with 13 bases in between. These data originate in a study of T-cell reconstitution after alpha-beta-depleted transplantation in children. Study-level points and caveats: By one year post-transplant, T-cell counts and diversity largely arose from T cells that were newly produced.

During its preparation, the TCRbeta library received unique molecular identifiers. One entry per CDR3 protein results from TCRdb running MiXCR on the PCR reads. The table has nearly 350,000 distinct CDR3 sequences, roughly 15% seen once. This receptor was identified in a male patient aged 2 to 10 who had a stem cell transplant for acute lymphoblastic leukemia, so the T cells may come from the graft donor. This chain connects TRBV11-2 to TRBJ2-2; D unclear. The sample consisted of PBMCs, mostly from graft donor cells, taken 360 days after TCRalphabeta/CD19-depleted stem cell transplant. As DNA, the CDR3 is TGTGCCAGCAGCTTATTCTTAGTTTACGACACCGGGGAGCTGTTTTTT. Protein: CASSLFLVYDTGELFF.